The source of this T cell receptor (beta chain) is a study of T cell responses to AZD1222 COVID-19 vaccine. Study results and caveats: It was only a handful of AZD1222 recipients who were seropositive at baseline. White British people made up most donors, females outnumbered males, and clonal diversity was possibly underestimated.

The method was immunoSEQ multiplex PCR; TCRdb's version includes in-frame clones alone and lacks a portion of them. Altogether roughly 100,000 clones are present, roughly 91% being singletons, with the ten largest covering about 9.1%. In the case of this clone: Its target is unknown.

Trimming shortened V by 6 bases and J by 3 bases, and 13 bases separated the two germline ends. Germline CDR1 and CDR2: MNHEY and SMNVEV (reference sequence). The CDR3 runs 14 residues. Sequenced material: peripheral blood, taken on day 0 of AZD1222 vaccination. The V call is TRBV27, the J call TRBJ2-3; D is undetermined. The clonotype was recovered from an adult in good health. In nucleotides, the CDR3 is TGTGCCAGCAGACCCGGACGCCATACAGATACGCAGTATTTT. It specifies CASRPGRHTDTQYF.